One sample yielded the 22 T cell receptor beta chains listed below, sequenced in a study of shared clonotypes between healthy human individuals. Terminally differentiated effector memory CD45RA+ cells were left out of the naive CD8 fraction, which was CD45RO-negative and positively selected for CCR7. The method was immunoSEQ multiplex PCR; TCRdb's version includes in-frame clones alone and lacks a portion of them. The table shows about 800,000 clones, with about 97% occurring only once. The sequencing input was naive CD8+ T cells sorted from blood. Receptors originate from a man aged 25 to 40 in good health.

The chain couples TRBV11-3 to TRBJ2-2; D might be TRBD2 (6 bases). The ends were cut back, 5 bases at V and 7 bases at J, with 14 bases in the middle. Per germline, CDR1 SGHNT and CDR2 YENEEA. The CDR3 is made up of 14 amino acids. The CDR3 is CASSHRENFGELFF. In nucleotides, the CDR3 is TGTGCCAGCAGCCACCGGGAGAATTTCGGGGAGCTGTTTTTT.

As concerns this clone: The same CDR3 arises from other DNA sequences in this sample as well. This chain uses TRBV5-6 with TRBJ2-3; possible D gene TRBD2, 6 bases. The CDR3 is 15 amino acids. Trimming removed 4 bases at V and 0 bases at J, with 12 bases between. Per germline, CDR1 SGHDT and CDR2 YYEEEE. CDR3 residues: CASSLEGASTDTQYF. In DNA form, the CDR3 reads TGTGCCAGCAGCCTGGAGGGCGCTAGCACAGATACGCAGTATTTT.

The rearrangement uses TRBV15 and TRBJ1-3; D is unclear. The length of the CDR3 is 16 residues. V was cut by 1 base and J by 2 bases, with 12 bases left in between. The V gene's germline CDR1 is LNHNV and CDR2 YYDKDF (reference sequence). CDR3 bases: TGTGCCACCAGCAGAGGCCCTTCGATTGCTGGAAACACCATATATTTT. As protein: CATSRGPSIAGNTIYF.

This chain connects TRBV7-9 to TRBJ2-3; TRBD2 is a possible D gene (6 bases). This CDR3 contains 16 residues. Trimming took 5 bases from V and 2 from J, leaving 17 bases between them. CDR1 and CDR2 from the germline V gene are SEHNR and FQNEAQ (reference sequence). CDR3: CASSPKRTTSTDTQYF. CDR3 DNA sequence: TGTGCCAGCAGCCCGAAGCGGACTACGTCCACAGATACGCAGTATTTT.

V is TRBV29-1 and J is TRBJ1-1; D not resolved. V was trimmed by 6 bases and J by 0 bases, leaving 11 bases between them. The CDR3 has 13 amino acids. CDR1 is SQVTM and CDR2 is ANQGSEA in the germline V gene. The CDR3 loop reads CSVPLGMNTEAFF. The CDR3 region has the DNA TGCAGCGTGCCCCTGGGCATGAACACTGAAGCTTTCTTT.

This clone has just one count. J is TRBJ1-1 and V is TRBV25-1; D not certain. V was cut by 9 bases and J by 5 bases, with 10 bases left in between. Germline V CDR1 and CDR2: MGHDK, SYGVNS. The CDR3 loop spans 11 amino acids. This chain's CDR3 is CASTIGTEAFF. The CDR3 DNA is TGTGCCAGTACTATAGGGACTGAAGCTTTCTTT. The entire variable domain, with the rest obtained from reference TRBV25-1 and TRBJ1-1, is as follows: EADIYQTPRYLVIGTGKKITLECSQTMGHDKMYWYQQDPGMELHLIHYSYGVNSTEKGDLSSESTVSRIRTEHFPLTLESARPSHTSQYLCASTIGTEAFFGQGTRLTVV.

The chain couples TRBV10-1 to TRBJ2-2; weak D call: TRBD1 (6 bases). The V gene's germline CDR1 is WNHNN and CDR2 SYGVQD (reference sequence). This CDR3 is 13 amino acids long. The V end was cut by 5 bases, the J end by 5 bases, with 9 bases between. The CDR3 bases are TGCGCCAGCAGTCGAGGGGGTACCGGGGAGCTGTTTTTT. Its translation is CASSRGGTGELFF.

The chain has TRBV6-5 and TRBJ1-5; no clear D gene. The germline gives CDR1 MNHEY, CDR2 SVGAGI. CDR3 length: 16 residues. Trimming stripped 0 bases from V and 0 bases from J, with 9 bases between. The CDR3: CASSYSRSYSNQPQHF. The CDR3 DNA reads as TGTGCCAGCAGTTACTCGCGTTCGTATAGCAATCAGCCCCAGCATTTT.

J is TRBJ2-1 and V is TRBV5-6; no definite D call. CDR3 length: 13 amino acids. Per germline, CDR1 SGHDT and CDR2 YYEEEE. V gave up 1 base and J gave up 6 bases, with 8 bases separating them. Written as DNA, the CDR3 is TGTGCCAGCAGCTTGCCATCTGGCAATGAGCAGTTCTTC. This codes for CASSLPSGNEQFF.

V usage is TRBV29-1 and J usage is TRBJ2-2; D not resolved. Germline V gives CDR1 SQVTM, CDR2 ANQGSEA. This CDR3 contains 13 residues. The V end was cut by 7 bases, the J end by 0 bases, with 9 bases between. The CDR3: CSGQHANTGELFF. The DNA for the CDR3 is TGCAGCGGACAACACGCGAACACCGGGGAGCTGTTTTTT.

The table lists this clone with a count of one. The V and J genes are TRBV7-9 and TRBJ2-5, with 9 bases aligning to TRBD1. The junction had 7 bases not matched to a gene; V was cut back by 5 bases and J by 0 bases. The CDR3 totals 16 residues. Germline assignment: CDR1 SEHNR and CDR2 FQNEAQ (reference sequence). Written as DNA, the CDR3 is TGTGCCAGCAGCACAGGACAGGGGACTTACCAAGAGACCCAGTACTTC. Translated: CASSTGQGTYQETQYF.

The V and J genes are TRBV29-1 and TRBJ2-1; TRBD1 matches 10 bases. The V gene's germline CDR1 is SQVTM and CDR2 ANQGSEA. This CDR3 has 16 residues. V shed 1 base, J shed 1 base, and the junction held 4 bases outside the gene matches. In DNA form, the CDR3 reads TGCAGCGTTGAAGGTCCGGACAGGGGGTCCTACAATGAGCAGTTCTTC. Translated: CSVEGPDRGSYNEQFF.

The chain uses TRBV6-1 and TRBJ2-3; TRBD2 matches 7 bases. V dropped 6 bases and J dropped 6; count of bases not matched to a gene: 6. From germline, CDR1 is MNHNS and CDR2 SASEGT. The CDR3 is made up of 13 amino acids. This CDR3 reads CASRDTSADTQYF. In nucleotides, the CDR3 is TGTGCCAGCAGGGATACTAGCGCGGATACGCAGTATTTT.

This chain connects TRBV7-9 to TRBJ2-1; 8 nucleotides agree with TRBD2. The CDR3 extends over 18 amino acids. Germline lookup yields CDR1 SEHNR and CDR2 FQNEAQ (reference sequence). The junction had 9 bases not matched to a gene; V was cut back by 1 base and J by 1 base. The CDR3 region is CASSLGYRSGSSYNEQFF. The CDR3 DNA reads TGTGCCAGCAGCTTAGGATATCGAAGCGGGAGTTCCTACAATGAGCAGTTCTTC.

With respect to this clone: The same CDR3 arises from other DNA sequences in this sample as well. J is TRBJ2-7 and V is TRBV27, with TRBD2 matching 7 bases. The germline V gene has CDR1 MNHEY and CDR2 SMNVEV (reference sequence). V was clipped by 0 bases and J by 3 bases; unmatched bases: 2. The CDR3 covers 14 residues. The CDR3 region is CASSLSSGGYEQYF. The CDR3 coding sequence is TGTGCCAGCAGTTTATCTTCGGGAGGCTACGAGCAGTACTTC.

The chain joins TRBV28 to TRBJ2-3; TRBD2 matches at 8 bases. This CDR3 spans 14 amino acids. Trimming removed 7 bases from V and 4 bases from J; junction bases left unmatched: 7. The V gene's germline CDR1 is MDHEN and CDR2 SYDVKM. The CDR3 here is CASTQLADSDTQYF. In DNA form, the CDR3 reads TGTGCCAGCACCCAACTAGCGGACTCAGATACGCAGTATTTT.

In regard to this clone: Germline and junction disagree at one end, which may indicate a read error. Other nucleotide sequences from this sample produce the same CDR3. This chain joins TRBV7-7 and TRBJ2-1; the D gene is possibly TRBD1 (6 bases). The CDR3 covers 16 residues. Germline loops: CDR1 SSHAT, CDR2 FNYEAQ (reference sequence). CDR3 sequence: CASSLGPAGAGNEQFF. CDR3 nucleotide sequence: TGTGCTAGCAGCTTAGGTCCGGCAGGGGCGGGCAATGAGCAGTTCTTC.

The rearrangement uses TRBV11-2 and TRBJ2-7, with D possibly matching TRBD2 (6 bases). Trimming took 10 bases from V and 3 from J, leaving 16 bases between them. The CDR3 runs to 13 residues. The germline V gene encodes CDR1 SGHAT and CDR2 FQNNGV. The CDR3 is CAIKGGGFYEQYF. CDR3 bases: TGTGCCATCAAGGGAGGTGGGTTCTACGAGCAGTACTTC.

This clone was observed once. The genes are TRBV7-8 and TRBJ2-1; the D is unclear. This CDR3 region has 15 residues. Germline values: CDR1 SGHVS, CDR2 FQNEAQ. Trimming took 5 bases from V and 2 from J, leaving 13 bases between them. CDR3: CASSQVRPTYNEQFF. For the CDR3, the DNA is TGTGCCAGCAGCCAAGTTCGGCCAACCTACAATGAGCAGTTCTTC.

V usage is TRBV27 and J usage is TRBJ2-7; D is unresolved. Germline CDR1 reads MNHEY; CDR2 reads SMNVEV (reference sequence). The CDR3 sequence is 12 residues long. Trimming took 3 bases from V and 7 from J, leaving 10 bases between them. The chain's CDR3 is CASSFIGSEQYF. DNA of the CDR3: TGTGCCAGCAGTTTTATCGGCTCTGAGCAGTACTTC.

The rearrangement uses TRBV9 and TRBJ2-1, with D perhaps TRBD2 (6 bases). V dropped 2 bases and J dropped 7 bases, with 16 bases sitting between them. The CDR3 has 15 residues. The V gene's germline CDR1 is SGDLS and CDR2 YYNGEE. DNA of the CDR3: TGTGCCAGCAGCGTCCTCGCGGGATCTCCAAATGAGCAGTTCTTC. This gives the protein CASSVLAGSPNEQFF.

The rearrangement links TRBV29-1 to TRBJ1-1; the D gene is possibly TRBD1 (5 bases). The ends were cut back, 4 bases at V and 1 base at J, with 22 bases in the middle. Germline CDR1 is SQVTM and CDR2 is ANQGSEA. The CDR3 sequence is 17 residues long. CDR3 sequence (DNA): TGCAGCGTTGCTGCCGAACCGCGGGGGAACTCGAACACTGAAGCTTTCTTT. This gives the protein CSVAAEPRGNSNTEAFF. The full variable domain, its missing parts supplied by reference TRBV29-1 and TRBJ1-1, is SAVISQKPSRDICQRGTSLTIQCQVDSQVTMMFWYRQQPGQSLTLIATANQGSEATYESGFVIDKFPISRPNLTFSTLTVSNMSPEDSSIYLCSVAAEPRGNSNTEAFFGQGTRLTVV.